This paragraph covers one TCR beta chain sequence. There are a few counts of this clonotype. Its antigen is still unknown. Base qualities are not at hand, and no much larger clone is one base apart. The CDR3 runs 20 amino acids, cysteine and phenylalanine included. Only the CDR3 part of the read is kept: 60 bases, read in frame from the first base. These data originate in a study of response to subunit inactivated influenza vaccine (dated by TCRdb to the late 2010s). About the study as a whole: The study used deep quantitative T cell receptor repertoire profiling to track responses to a trivalent subunit inactivated influenza vaccine.

Results and caveats for the whole study, not just this receptor: The authors proposed that each seasonal influenza vaccination may bring in only a limited number of new T cells.

Library method: RT-PCR. Instrument on record: Illumina HiSeq 2500. TCRdb took the public reads, trimmed them with fastp at Q25, ran MiXCR for clone calling and kept in-frame beta chains. Every entry covers one CDR3 protein and lists the most common genes and DNA from its rows. This sample is represented by hundreds of thousands of distinct CDR3 sequences; 7.6% of them were singletons. Clones ranked in the top ten supply roughly 13% of the sample. Rearrangement joined TRBV21-1 to TRBJ2-3; the tabulated D call, TRBD1, remains unverified against the DNA. TRBV21-1 has pseudogene status. Here the sequenced sample was PBMCs from blood, taken about 24 months after vaccination. The source of this sequence is a man in his fifties or sixties who received an inactivated influenza vaccine. Donor details come from another sample of the same person, matched by shared clones. The CDR3 sequence is CASSKGRQAGANSSTDTQYF. DNA sequence: TGTGCCAGCAGCAAAGGTCGCCAAGCGGGCGCAAATTCTAGCACAGATACGCAGTATTTT.